This T cell receptor (beta chain) emerged from a study of T cell changes during pregnancy in multiple sclerosis. V was trimmed by 0 bases and J by 3 bases, leaving 9 bases between them. The CDR3 totals 15 residues. Germline V gives CDR1 MNHEY, CDR2 SVGAGI. The protocol was immunoSEQ multiplex PCR, while the TCRdb copy is restricted to in-frame clones and leaves out a portion. The sample has 65,000 to 95,000 clones, about 93% seen once. V gene TRBV6-5 combines with J gene TRBJ1-5; no clear D. This specimen was peripheral blood, taken after pregnancy. The origin of this receptor is a female donor in good health, enrolled as a control in a pregnancy study. The CDR3 DNA follows: TGTGCCAGCAGTTACTCGGCGGATCTCAATCAGCCCCAGCATTTT. It encodes CASSYSADLNQPQHF.